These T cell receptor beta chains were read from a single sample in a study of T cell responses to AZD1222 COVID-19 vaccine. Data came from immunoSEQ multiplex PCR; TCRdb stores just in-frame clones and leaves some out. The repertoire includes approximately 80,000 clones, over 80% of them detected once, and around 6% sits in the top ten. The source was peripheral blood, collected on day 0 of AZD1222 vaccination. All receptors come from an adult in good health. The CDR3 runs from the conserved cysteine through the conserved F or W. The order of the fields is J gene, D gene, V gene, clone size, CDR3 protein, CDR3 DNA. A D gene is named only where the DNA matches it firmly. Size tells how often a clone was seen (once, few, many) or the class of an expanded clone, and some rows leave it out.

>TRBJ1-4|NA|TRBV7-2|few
CASSPVGGLRQYEKLFF
TGTGCCAGCAGCCCCGTCGGGGGTTTGAGACAGTATGAAAAACTGTTTTTT
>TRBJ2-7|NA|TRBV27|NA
CASSWSGPSYEQYF
TGTGCCAGCAGTTGGTCTGGGCCCTCCTACGAGCAGTACTTC
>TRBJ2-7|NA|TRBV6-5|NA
CASLPGLSYEQYF
TGTGCCAGCCTACCCGGCCTTTCCTACGAGCAGTACTTC
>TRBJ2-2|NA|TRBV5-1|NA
CASSPRQAAGELFF
TGCGCCAGCAGCCCCCGTCAAGCGGCCGGGGAGCTGTTTTTT
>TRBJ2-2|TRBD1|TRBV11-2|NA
CASSPRDRVTGELFF
TGTGCCAGCAGCCCCCGGGACAGGGTTACCGGGGAGCTGTTTTTT
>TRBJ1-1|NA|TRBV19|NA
CASSITMRLANTEAFF
TGTGCCAGTAGTATTACCATGAGACTAGCGAACACTGAAGCTTTCTTT
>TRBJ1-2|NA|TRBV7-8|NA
CASSFGQALGYTF
TGTGCCAGCAGCTTTGGGCAGGCTCTGGGGTACACCTTC
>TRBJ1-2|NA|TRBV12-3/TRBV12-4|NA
CASSSTIGLYTF
TGTGCCAGCAGTTCGACTATAGGGCTCTACACCTTC
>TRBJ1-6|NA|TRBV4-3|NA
CASSQDVASEYNSPLHF
TGCGCCAGCAGCCAAGATGTGGCGAGCGAGTATAATTCACCCCTCCACTTT
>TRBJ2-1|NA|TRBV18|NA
CASSPNRDSYNEQFF
TGTGCCAGCTCACCCAACAGAGACTCCTACAATGAGCAGTTCTTC
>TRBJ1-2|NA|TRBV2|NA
CASNNRGVRAGGYTF
TGTGCCAGCAACAACAGAGGGGTGAGGGCGGGCGGCTACACCTTC
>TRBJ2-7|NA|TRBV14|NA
CASSLTGFSYEQYF
TGTGCCAGCAGCCTTACAGGATTCTCCTACGAGCAGTACTTC
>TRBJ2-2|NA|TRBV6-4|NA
CASSRDDNTGELFF
TGTGCCAGCAGTCGGGACGATAACACCGGGGAGCTGTTTTTT
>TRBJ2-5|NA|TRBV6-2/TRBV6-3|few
CASSGPGGTETQYF
TGTGCCAGCAGTGGGCCAGGGGGGACGGAGACCCAGTACTTC
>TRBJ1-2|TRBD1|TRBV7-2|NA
CASSPGGAWPLYGYTF
TGTGCCAGCAGCCCAGGGGGCGCTTGGCCCCTCTATGGCTACACCTTC
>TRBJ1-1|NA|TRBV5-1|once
CASKRDMNTEAFF
TGCGCCAGCAAGAGGGATATGAACACTGAAGCTTTCTTT
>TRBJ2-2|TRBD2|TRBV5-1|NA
CASSSEVAGANTGELFF
TGCGCCAGCAGCTCGGAGGTAGCGGGGGCGAACACCGGGGAGCTGTTTTTT
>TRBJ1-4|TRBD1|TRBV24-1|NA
CATSDAGQAGEKLFF
TGTGCCACCAGTGACGCCGGACAGGCGGGTGAAAAACTGTTTTTT
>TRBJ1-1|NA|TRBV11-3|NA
CASSLDRGGAFF
TGTGCCAGCAGCTTAGATAGGGGAGGAGCTTTCTTT
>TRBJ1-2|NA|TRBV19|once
CASSMGDGYTF
TGTGCCAGTAGTATGGGGGATGGCTACACCTTC
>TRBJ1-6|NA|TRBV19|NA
CASSILGGGLGSPLHF
TGTGCCAGTAGTATTTTGGGCGGAGGCTTAGGGTCACCCCTCCACTTT
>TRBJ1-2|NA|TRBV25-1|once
CASSEGGNPNYGYTF
TGTGCCAGCAGTGAAGGGGGGAATCCAAACTATGGCTACACCTTC
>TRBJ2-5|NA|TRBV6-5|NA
CASSYGQARQETQYF
TGTGCCAGCAGTTACGGTCAGGCTCGGCAAGAGACCCAGTACTTC
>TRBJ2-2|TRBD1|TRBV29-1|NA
CSASTGVKTGELFF
TGCAGCGCCTCAACAGGGGTCAAGACCGGGGAGCTGTTTTTT
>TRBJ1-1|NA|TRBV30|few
CAWSPQGPEAFF
TGTGCCTGGAGTCCGCAGGGGCCAGAAGCTTTCTTT
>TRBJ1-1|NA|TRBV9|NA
CASSGDSQNTEAFF
TGTGCCAGCAGCGGAGACAGTCAGAACACTGAAGCTTTCTTT
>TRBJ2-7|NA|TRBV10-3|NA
CAISGDTEQYF
TGTGCCATCAGCGGTGACACCGAGCAGTACTTC
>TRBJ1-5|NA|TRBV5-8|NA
CASSPRRGDQPQHF
TGTGCCAGCAGCCCGCGTAGGGGAGATCAGCCCCAGCATTTT
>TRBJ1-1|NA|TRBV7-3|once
CASSLTGPTEAFF
TGTGCCAGCAGCTTAACGGGTCCCACTGAAGCTTTCTTT
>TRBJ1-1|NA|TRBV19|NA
CASSIGHGLTEAFF
TGTGCCAGTAGTATAGGTCACGGTCTGACTGAAGCTTTCTTT
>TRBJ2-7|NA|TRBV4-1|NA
CASSQGWGAHYEQYF
TGCGCCAGCAGCCAAGGCTGGGGGGCCCACTACGAGCAGTACTTC
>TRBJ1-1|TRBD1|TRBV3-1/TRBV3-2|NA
CASSQYGQGVEAFF
TGTGCCAGCAGCCAGTACGGACAGGGGGTTGAAGCTTTCTTT
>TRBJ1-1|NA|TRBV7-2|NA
CASSLVADKNTEAFF
TGTGCCAGCAGCTTAGTTGCAGACAAGAACACTGAAGCTTTCTTT
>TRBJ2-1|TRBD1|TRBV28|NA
CASSLGRGGIEQFF
TGTGCCAGCAGTTTAGGGCGAGGGGGCATTGAGCAGTTCTTC
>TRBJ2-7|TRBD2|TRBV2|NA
CASRLTSGGSYEQYF
TGTGCCAGCAGACTGACTAGCGGGGGGTCCTACGAGCAGTACTTC
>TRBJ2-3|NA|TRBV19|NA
CASTTPPDTQYF
TGTGCCAGTACCACCCCCCCAGATACGCAGTATTTT
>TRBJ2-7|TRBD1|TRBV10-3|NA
CAISTRTGTGYEQYF
TGTGCCATCAGTACAAGAACCGGGACAGGCTACGAGCAGTACTTC
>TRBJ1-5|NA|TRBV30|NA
CAWSVQGNQPQHF
TGTGCCTGGAGTGTACAGGGTAATCAGCCCCAGCATTTT
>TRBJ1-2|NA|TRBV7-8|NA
CASSLVRDYGYTF
TGTGCCAGCAGCTTAGTCAGGGACTATGGCTACACCTTC
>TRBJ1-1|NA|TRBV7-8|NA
CASSSIIEAFF
TGTGCCAGCAGTTCTATCATTGAAGCTTTCTTT
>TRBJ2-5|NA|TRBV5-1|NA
CASSPGGGRETQYF
TGCGCCAGCAGCCCCGGAGGGGGCAGGGAGACCCAGTACTTC
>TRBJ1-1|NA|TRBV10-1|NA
CASSVAAPQGNTEAFF
TGCGCCAGCAGTGTGGCAGCTCCTCAAGGAAACACTGAAGCTTTCTTT
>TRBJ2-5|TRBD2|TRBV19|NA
CASSIDLGVAGEETQYF
TGTGCCAGTAGTATAGATCTCGGGGTAGCGGGGGAAGAGACCCAGTACTTC
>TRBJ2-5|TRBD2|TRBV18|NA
CASSLRTSLDRETQYF
TGTGCCAGCTCACTCAGGACTAGCTTAGATCGAGAGACCCAGTACTTC